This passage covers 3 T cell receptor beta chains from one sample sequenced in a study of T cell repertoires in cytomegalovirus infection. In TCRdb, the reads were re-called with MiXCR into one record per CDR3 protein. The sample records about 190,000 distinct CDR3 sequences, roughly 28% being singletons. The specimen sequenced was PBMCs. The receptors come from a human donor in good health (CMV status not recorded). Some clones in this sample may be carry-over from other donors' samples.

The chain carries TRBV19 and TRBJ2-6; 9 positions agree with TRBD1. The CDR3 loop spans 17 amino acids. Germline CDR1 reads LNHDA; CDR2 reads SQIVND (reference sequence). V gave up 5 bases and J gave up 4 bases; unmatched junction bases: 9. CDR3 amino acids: CASSRDRVLSGANVLTF. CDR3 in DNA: TGTGCCAGTAGTCGGGACAGGGTCCTCTCCGGGGCCAACGTCCTGACTTTC.

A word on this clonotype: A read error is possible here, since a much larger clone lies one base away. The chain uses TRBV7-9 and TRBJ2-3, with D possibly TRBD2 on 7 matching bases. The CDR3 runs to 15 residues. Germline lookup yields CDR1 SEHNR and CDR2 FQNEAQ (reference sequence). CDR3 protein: CARSLRGGDSDTQYF. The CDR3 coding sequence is TGTGCCAGAAGCTTAAGGGGGGGCGATTCGGATACGCAGTATTTT.

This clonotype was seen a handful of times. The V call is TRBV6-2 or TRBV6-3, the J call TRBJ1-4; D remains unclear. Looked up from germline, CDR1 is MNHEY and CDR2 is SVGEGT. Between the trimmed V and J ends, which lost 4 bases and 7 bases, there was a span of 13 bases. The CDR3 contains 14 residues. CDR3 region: CASSSTSPVEKLFF. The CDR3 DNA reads TGTGCCAGCAGTTCTACTTCCCCCGTTGAAAAACTGTTTTTT.